Sequencing of this TCR beta chain was carried out in a study of blood T cell repertoires in COVID-19. Participants came from some 23 US areas, aged about 18 to 95 years. Assignments of participants to cohorts depended upon their own reported clinical history. Trimming left V 5 bases short and J 13 bases short, with 18 bases between. The CDR3 length is 14 residues. Germline values: CDR1 LNHDA, CDR2 SQIVND (reference sequence). This table comes from immunoSEQ multiplex PCR, and its TCRdb copy is limited to in-frame clones, with some not included. The sample shows hundreds of thousands of clones, 70% to 90% of them seen only once.

The chain combines TRBV19 with TRBJ1-6, with a tentative D call TRBD1 (5 bases). Sequencing was done on a sample of PBMCs or T cells enriched from blood (not recorded which). The sequence was obtained from a woman aged 50 to 60 in a cohort exposed to, infected with or recovered from COVID-19 (not recorded which). This chain's CDR3 is CASSHQGSVEPLHF. The CDR3 DNA reads as TGTGCCAGTAGTCACCAGGGTTCGGTGGAGCCCCTCCACTTT.